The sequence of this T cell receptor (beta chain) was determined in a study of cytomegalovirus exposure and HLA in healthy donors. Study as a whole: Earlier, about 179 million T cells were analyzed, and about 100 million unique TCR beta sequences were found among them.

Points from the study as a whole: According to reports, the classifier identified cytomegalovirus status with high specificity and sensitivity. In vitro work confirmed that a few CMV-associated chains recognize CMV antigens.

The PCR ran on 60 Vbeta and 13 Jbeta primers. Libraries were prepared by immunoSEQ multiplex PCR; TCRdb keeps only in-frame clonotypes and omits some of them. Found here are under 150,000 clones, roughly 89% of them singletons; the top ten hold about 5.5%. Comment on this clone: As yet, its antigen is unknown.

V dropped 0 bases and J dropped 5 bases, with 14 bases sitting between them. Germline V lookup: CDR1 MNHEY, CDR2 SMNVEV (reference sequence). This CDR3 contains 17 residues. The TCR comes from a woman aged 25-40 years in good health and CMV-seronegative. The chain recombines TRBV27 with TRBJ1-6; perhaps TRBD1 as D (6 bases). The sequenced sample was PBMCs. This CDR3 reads CASSLSRDIFNNSPLHF. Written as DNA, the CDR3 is TGTGCCAGCAGTTTATCCCGGGACATCTTCAATAATTCACCCCTCCACTTT.